This T cell receptor beta chain was obtained from a study of yellow fever vaccine responses in identical twins. From the RT-PCR reads, TCRdb called clonotypes with MiXCR, one entry per CDR3 protein. The sample yields about 2,200 distinct CDR3 sequences, roughly 80% seen once. Concerning this clonotype itself: Antigen: not known.

The CDR3 spans 14 residues. With 6 bases removed from V and 7 bases from J, the gap between germline ends came to 13 bases. CDR1 MDHEN and CDR2 SYDVKM come from the germline V gene. Study-wide points: The authors reported partly convergent, partly personalized vaccine responses in identical twins.

Source: T cells from blood (PBMCs), unsorted or a sorted subset (not recorded which), taken before or after yellow fever vaccination (not recorded which). This TCR came from a woman aged 18-29 years who received the yellow fever vaccine. The chain has TRBV28 and TRBJ1-6; maybe TRBD1 (6 bases). CDR3 coding DNA: TGTGCCAGCAGCCCGGACAGATTCAATTCACCCCTCCACTTT. Translation: CASSPDRFNSPLHF.